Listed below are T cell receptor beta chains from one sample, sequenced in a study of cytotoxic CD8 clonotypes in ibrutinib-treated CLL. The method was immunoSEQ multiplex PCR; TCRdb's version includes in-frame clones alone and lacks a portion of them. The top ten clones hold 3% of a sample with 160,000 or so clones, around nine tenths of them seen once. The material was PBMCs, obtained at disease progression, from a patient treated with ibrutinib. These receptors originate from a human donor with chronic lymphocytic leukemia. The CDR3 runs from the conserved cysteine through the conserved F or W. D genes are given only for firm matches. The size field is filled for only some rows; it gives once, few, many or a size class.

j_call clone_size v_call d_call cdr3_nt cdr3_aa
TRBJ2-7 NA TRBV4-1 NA TGCGCCAGCAGCCAAGAAATAAAGCAGTACTTC CASSQEIKQYF
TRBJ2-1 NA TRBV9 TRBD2 TGTGCCAGCAGCGATCCCACTAGCGGGGACTACAATGAGCAGTTCTTC CASSDPTSGDYNEQFF
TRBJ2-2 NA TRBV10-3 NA TGTGCCATCAGTGAGTCGCACTTTCCTACCCGGGACTCCACCGGGGAGCTGTTTTTT CAISESHFPTRDSTGELFF
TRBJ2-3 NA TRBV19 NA TGTGCCAGTAGTATAGACGGGACAGATACGCAGTATTTT CASSIDGTDTQYF
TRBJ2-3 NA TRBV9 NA TGTGCCAGCAGCGTAGAGGGACGGTACACAGATACGCAGTATTTT CASSVEGRYTDTQYF
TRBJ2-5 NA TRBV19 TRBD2 TGTGCCAGTGCGCCGGGACTAGCGGCGCAAGAGACCCAGTACTTC CASAPGLAAQETQYF
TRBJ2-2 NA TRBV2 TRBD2 TGTGCCAGCACCGGAGCGGGAGGCCCCACCGGGGAGCTGTTTTTT CASTGAGGPTGELFF
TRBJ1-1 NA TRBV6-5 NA TGTGCCAGCAGTTGGGGGGGTATGAACACTGAAGCTTTCTTT CASSWGGMNTEAFF
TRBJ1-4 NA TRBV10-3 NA TGTGCCATCAGCCCGGGCCACGGGAGTGAAAAACTGTTTTTT CAISPGHGSEKLFF
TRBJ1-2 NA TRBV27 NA TGTGCCAGCAGAACCACAGCAACAGGGACCTATGGCTACACCTTC CASRTTATGTYGYTF
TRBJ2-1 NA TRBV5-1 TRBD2 TGCGCCAGCAGCTGGAGCACTAGCGGAAGCTACAATGAGCAGTTCTTC CASSWSTSGSYNEQFF
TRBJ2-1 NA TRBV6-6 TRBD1 TGTGCCAGCAGCCGCGACAGGGGAAACAACAATGAGCAGTTCTTC CASSRDRGNNNEQFF
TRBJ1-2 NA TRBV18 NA TGTGCCAGCTCACCGTACACCGGGACACCGGAATATGGCTACACCTTC CASSPYTGTPEYGYTF
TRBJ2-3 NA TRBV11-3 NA TGTGCCAGCAGCTTTCGCCCCGAAAAAGATACGCAGTATTTT CASSFRPEKDTQYF
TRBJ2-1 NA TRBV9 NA TGTGCCAGCAGCGCCCGGTCGGTGACCAATGAGCAGTTCTTC CASSARSVTNEQFF
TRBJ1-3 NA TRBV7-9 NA TGTGCCAGCAGCCAGGGTAAAAGCGGAAACACCATATATTTT CASSQGKSGNTIYF
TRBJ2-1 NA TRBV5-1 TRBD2 TGCGCCAGCAGCCCGAGGACTAGCGGGGGAAGCTACAATGAGCAGTTCTTC CASSPRTSGGSYNEQFF
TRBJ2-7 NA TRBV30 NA TGTGCCTGGAGCCTTGGGTCCTACGAGCAGTACTTC CAWSLGSYEQYF
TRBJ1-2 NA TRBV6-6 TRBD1 TGTGCCAGCAGCAGCCCGGGACAGGGGGCTGGTGGCTACACCTTC CASSSPGQGAGGYTF
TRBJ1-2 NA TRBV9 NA TGTGCCAGCAGGGACCGAGCGTATGGCTACACCTTC CASRDRAYGYTF
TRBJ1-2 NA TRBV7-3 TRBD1 TGTGCCAGCAGCTATCGGACAGGGCCCTATGGCTACACCTTC CASSYRTGPYGYTF
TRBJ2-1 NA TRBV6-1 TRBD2 TGTGCCAGCAGTCCGACTAGCGGGATAACGTGGGAGCAGTTCTTC CASSPTSGITWEQFF
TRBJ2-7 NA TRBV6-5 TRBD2 TGTGCCAGCAGTCCTCCCGGACTAGTGTTCTACGAGCAGTACTTC CASSPPGLVFYEQYF
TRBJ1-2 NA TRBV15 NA TGTGCCACCAGCAGAGACCTTACAGTAAACTATGGCTACACCTTC CATSRDLTVNYGYTF
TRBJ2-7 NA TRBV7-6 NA TGTGCCAGCAGCTTAGCGGCTAGCCGAGGCGAGCAGTACTTC CASSLAASRGEQYF
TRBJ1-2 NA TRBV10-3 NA TGTGCCAGCCGGGCCTTATCCCTCTATGGCTACACCTTC CASRALSLYGYTF
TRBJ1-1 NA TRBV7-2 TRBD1 TGTGCCAGCAGCCCATGGACAGGGACGAACACTGAAGCTTTCTTT CASSPWTGTNTEAFF
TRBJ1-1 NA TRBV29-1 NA TGCAGCGTTGATATGGGCCGCAGGGCTCAGTCCACTGAAGCTTTCTTT CSVDMGRRAQSTEAFF
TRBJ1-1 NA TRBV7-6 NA TGTGCCAGCAGCCCGGCGGGGGGCCTACCACCAAACACTGAAGCTTTCTTT CASSPAGGLPPNTEAFF
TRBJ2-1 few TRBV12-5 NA TGTGCTAGTGGTTTGGCCCGACGGAGCTCCTACAATGAGCAGTTCTTC CASGLARRSSYNEQFF
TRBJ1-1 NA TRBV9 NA TGTGCCAGCAGCGACAGGGAGGACACTGAAGCTTTCTTT CASSDREDTEAFF
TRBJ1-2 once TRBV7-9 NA TGTGCCAGCAGCCCTCCCGTACAGGTTAACTATGGCTACACCTTC CASSPPVQVNYGYTF
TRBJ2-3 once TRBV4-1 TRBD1 TGCGCCAGCAGCTTACCGGGACAGGGGCCCAATTTT CASSLPGQGPNF
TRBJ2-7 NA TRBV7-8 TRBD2 TGTGCCAGCAGCCCATGGGCGGGAGGGTCCTACGAGCAGTACTTC CASSPWAGGSYEQYF
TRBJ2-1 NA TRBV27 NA TGTGCCAGCAGTTCGAATAGTATGGGGGTCAATGAGCAGTTCTTC CASSSNSMGVNEQFF
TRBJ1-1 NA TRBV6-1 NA TGTGCCAGCAGTTTACGGACTGAAGCTTTCTTT CASSLRTEAFF
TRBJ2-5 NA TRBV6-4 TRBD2 TGTGCCAGCTCTCGGGAGGCTCGAGAGACCCAGTACTTC CASSREARETQYF
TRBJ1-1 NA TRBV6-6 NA TGTGCCAGCAGGAAAGAGGGGTCCTCTGTGCTTGGAGCTTTCTTT CASRKEGSSVLGAFF
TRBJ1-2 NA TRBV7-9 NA TGTGCCAGCAGTACGGGACAAGCCCCGGGAAACACCTTC CASSTGQAPGNTF
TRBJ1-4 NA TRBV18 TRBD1 TGTGCCAGCTATCCCTCGGACAGGGCAGCTAATGAAAAACTGTTTTTT CASYPSDRAANEKLFF
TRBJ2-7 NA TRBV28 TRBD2 TGTGCCAGCAGCTTCGGACTAGCGGGAGTCGAGCAGTACTTC CASSFGLAGVEQYF
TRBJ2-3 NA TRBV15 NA TGTGCCACCAGCATGGGACTTCCAACTAGCACAGATACGCAGTATTTT CATSMGLPTSTDTQYF
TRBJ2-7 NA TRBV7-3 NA TGTGCCAGCAGCTTAGGCGGGACTGGGGACTACGAGCAGTACTTC CASSLGGTGDYEQYF
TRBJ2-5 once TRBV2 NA TGTGCCAGCAGTGAAGTCCACCGGCCATACTTC CASSEVHRPYF
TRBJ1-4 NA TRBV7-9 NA TGTGCCAGCAACCTATGGAGCGAAAAACTGTTTTTT CASNLWSEKLFF
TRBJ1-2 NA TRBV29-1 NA TGCAGCGTTGAAAGAGCCAGAAACGTTTACACCTTC CSVERARNVYTF
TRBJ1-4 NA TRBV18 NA TGTGCCAGCTCACCCCCTACACGTGAAAAACTGTTTTTT CASSPPTREKLFF
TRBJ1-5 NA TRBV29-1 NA TGCAGCGTTGGAGATGGACTAATAGGTAATCAGCCCCAGCATTTT CSVGDGLIGNQPQHF
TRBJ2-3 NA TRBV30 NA TGTGCCTGGAGTGTTAGGGATACGCAGTATTTT CAWSVRDTQYF
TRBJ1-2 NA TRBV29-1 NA TGCAGCGTTAGTGGTGCAGCGGTCCCTTGGAGCTACACCTTC CSVSGAAVPWSYTF
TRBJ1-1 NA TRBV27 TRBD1 TGTGCCAGCAGTTCCTCGGACAGGGAACTGCTAGCTTTCTTT CASSSSDRELLAFF
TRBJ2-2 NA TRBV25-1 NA TGTGCCAGCAGTGATAGTTTGGGTCAGGTCAACGCCGGGGAGCTGTTTTTT CASSDSLGQVNAGELFF
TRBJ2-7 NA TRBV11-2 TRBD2 TGTGCCAGCAGCTCAAACGCTGGGACTAGCACCTACGAGCAGTACTTC CASSSNAGTSTYEQYF
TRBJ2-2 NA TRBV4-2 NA TGTGCCAGCAGCCAAGGGGGTCCCGGGGAGCTGTTTTTT CASSQGGPGELFF
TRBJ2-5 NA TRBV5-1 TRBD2 TGCGCCAGCAGCTTGGATGGGGGGGTGGAAGAGACCCAGTACTTC CASSLDGGVEETQYF